The next 18 T cell receptor beta chains were all read from a single sample in a study of spatial heterogeneity in lung cancer. TCRdb recomputed calls from the 5' RACE reads with MiXCR, one row per CDR3 protein. The sample has 25,000 or so distinct CDR3 sequences, 5% to 5.5% seen once. Time point defined: blood at routine non-recurrence follow-up after resection. The sequenced sample was PBMCs, obtained at follow-up. All receptors derive from a female donor with early-stage non-small cell lung cancer.

The rearrangement links TRBV5-4 to TRBJ2-3, with 10 bases aligning to TRBD2. The germline V gene has CDR1 SGHNT and CDR2 YYREEE (reference sequence). The CDR3 extends over 18 amino acids. J was trimmed by 0 bases and V by 7 bases; bases with no gene match: 14. The CDR3 region has the DNA TGTGCCAGCGGGTTTAGCCTCAGTAGCGGGGGGAGCACAGATACGCAGTATTTT. It yields the protein CASGFSLSSGGSTDTQYF. Complete variable domain (other parts from reference TRBV5-4 and TRBJ2-3): ETGVTQSPTHLIKTRGQQVTLRCSSQSGHNTVSWYQQALGQGPQFIFQYYREEENGRGNFPPRFSGLQFPNYSSELNVNALELDDSALYLCASGFSLSSGGSTDTQYFGPGTRLTVL.

This clonotype came up many times. The chain carries TRBV5-1 and TRBJ2-7, with 8 bases aligning to TRBD2. The junction had 6 bases not matched to a gene; V was cut back by 1 base and J by 3 bases. This CDR3 region has 15 residues. Germline assignment: CDR1 SGHRS and CDR2 YFSETQ. This CDR3 reads CASSLTSGPGYEQYF. The CDR3 bases are TGCGCCAGCAGCTTGACTAGCGGCCCCGGCTACGAGCAGTACTTC.

Ten or more counts support this clonotype. This chain joins TRBV20-1 and TRBJ1-6, with D perhaps TRBD1 (5 bases). The V end lost 4 bases, the J end lost 6 bases, and 10 bases lay between the germline ends. CDR1 and CDR2 from the germline V gene are DFQATT and SNEGSKA (reference sequence). The CDR3 is 13 residues long. The CDR3: CSATTGSNSPLHF. The CDR3 bases are TGCAGTGCTACCACAGGTTCTAATTCACCCCTCCACTTT.

This clonotype was counted at least ten times. The genes are TRBV20-1 and TRBJ2-3; 9 bases align to TRBD2. Germline trimming cut 6 bases from V and 3 bases from J; bases unmatched to any gene: 10. Per the germline V gene, CDR1 is DFQATT and CDR2 is SNEGSKA (reference sequence). The CDR3 extends over 15 amino acids. In DNA, the CDR3 is TGCAGTGCCGAACCTGGCGGGGGGGCGACAGATACGCAGTATTTT. Its protein product is CSAEPGGGATDTQYF.

The sample holds a few counts of this clonotype. This chain uses TRBV19 with TRBJ1-5, with 9 bases identical to TRBD1. J lost 2 bases, V lost 6 bases, and 11 bases had no gene match. The CDR3 runs 17 residues. Per germline, CDR1 LNHDA and CDR2 SQIVND (reference sequence). The CDR3 DNA is TGTGCCAGTAGGAATTCCGGGACAGGGACGGGCAATCAGCCCCAGCATTTT. Protein sequence: CASRNSGTGTGNQPQHF.

This clonotype was seen many times. CDR3 sequence reads: CSVSGGTDTQYF. The CDR3 DNA reads as TGCAGCGTTAGCGGGGGCACAGATACGCAGTATTTT. The V call is TRBV29-1, the J call TRBJ2-3; 7 bases are shared with TRBD2. Germline CDR1 and CDR2: SQVTM and ANQGSEA. The CDR3 extends over 12 amino acids. V was clipped by 5 bases and J by 1 base; unmatched bases: 0.

This clonotype has ten or more counts. The chain combines TRBV12-3 or TRBV12-4 with TRBJ1-2, with D maybe TRBD1 (5 bases). The CDR3 is made up of 12 amino acids. The V end was cut by 3 bases, the J end by 4 bases, with 6 bases between. CDR3 coding DNA: TGTGCCAGCAGTTTTGGGACCTATGGCTACACCTTC. Translated: CASSFGTYGYTF.

This clonotype is medium-sized in the sample. The gene calls are TRBV11-2 and TRBJ2-3; TRBD2 matches 11 bases. With 1 base clipped from V and 2 bases from J, the junction kept 5 bases outside the gene matches. The CDR3 is made up of 17 amino acids. The V gene's germline CDR1 is SGHAT and CDR2 FQNNGV. The DNA of the CDR3 is TGTGCCAGCAGCTTAGTGGCTAGCGGGGGGCCCACAGATACGCAGTATTTT. Translated, it gives CASSLVASGGPTDTQYF.

This clonotype appeared many times. This sequence joins TRBV7-9 and TRBJ2-5; TRBD2 matches at 14 bases. Per germline, CDR1 SEHNR and CDR2 FQNEAQ (reference sequence). CDR3 length: 17 amino acids. The V gene end was trimmed by 4 bases and the J gene end by 5 bases; junction bases not matched to a gene: 9. CDR3: CASSSGTSGRLRETQYF. The CDR3, as DNA: TGTGCCAGCAGCTCGGGGACTAGCGGGAGACTGAGGGAGACCCAGTACTTC.

This clonotype has at least ten counts. The chain has TRBV7-8 and TRBJ2-5, with 11 nucleotides matching TRBD1. This CDR3 contains 19 residues. Trimming cost V 1 base and J 4 bases; bases outside gene matches: 14. CDR1 SGHVS and CDR2 FQNEAQ come from the germline V gene. The CDR3 region has the DNA TGTGCCAGCAGCTTAGAGCGCCGGACCGGGACAGGGGGTGGAGAGACCCAGTACTTC. This sequence encodes CASSLERRTGTGGGETQYF. The whole variable domain, filled in from reference TRBV7-8 and TRBJ2-5, reads GAGVSQSPRYKVAKRGQDVALRCDPISGHVSLFWYQQALGQGPEFLTYFQNEAQLDKSGLPSDRFFAERPEGSVSTLKIQRTQQEDSAVYLCASSLERRTGTGGGETQYFGPGTRLLVL.

This clonotype was seen at least ten times. V usage is TRBV7-9 and J usage is TRBJ1-3; D gene unclear. Germline CDR1 reads SEHNR; CDR2 reads FQNEAQ (reference sequence). V gave up 3 bases and J gave up 2 bases, with 14 bases separating them. The CDR3 contains 16 residues. CDR3: CASSFSRTLTGNTIYF. CDR3 DNA: TGTGCCAGCAGCTTTAGCAGGACCCTTACTGGAAACACCATATATTTT. Drawing the rest from reference TRBV7-9 and TRBJ1-3, the complete variable domain is DTGVSQNPRHKITKRGQNVTFRCDPISEHNRLYWYRQTLGQGPEFLTYFQNEAQLEKSRLLSDRFSAERPKGSFSTLEIQRTEQGDSAMYLCASSFSRTLTGNTIYFGEGSWLTVV.

This clonotype was seen many times. The chain joins TRBV28 to TRBJ1-2, with D perhaps TRBD1 (6 bases). The V gene's germline CDR1 is MDHEN and CDR2 SYDVKM. The CDR3 is made up of 13 amino acids. V lost 5 bases, J lost 3 bases, and 10 bases lay in between. The CDR3 nucleotides read TGTGCCAGCAGTCAAGGGGGAGACTATGGCTACACCTTC. Its translation: CASSQGGDYGYTF.

This clonotype was counted ten times or more. CDR3 loop: CASSSTSGTDFKNIQYF. CDR3 nucleotides: TGTGCCAGCAGTTCAACATCCGGGACAGACTTCAAAAACATTCAGTACTTC. The chain is built from TRBV28 and TRBJ2-4, with TRBD1 matching 7 bases. This CDR3 spans 17 amino acids. Germline assignment: CDR1 MDHEN and CDR2 SYDVKM. J was trimmed by 3 bases and V by 4 bases; bases with no gene match: 12.

This clonotype was seen a handful of times. The rearrangement links TRBV2 to TRBJ2-7; 8 nucleotides align to TRBD1. V shed 3 bases, J shed 5 bases, and the junction held 6 bases outside the gene matches. Germline V lookup: CDR1 SNHLY, CDR2 FYNNEI. The CDR3 loop spans 14 amino acids. The chain's CDR3 is CASSEGRGLHEQYF. The CDR3 DNA sequence: TGTGCCAGCAGTGAGGGCAGGGGGCTTCACGAGCAGTACTTC.

This clonotype has at least ten counts. V usage is TRBV7-8 and J usage is TRBJ2-1; 9 bases line up with TRBD2. The CDR3 consists of 15 residues. Losses at the gene ends were 4 bases for V and 11 bases for J; bases not matched to a gene: 12. Germline V gene data show CDR1 as SGHVS and CDR2 as FQNEAQ. The CDR3 region is CASSSVRSSGRQQFF. CDR3 sequence (DNA): TGTGCCAGCAGCTCTGTTCGGAGTAGCGGGAGACAGCAGTTCTTC.

This clonotype was recorded many times. CDR3 in DNA: TGTGCCAGCAGCAGGGACGCCAGCTCCTACAATGAGCAGTTCTTC. Translation: CASSRDASSYNEQFF. The V and J genes are TRBV6-4 and TRBJ2-1; either TRBD1 or TRBD2 may fit D (5 bases each). The V end lost 6 bases, the J end lost 0 bases, and 12 bases lay between the germline ends. CDR1 and CDR2 from the germline V gene are MRHNA and SNTAGT. CDR3 size: 15 residues.

In this sample, this clonotype turned up many times. J is TRBJ1-1 and V is TRBV6-2 or TRBV6-3; D is unresolved. The V end was cut by 2 bases, the J end by 5 bases, with 6 bases between. CDR3 length equals 12 residues. Germline CDR1 reads MNHEY; CDR2 reads SVGEGT. The CDR3 DNA reads as TGTGCCAGCAGTTACAGGGTAACTGAAGCTTTCTTT. Its protein is CASSYRVTEAFF.

This clonotype was counted ten times or more. The chain has TRBV11-2 and TRBJ2-1, with a weak D call TRBD2 (5 bases). The CDR3 totals 14 residues. With 0 bases removed from V and 8 bases from J, the gap between germline ends came to 11 bases. Germline loops: CDR1 SGHAT, CDR2 FQNNGV. CDR3 in DNA: TGTGCCAGCAGCTTAGATAGGATCGGGGATGAGCAGTTCTTC. This codes for CASSLDRIGDEQFF.